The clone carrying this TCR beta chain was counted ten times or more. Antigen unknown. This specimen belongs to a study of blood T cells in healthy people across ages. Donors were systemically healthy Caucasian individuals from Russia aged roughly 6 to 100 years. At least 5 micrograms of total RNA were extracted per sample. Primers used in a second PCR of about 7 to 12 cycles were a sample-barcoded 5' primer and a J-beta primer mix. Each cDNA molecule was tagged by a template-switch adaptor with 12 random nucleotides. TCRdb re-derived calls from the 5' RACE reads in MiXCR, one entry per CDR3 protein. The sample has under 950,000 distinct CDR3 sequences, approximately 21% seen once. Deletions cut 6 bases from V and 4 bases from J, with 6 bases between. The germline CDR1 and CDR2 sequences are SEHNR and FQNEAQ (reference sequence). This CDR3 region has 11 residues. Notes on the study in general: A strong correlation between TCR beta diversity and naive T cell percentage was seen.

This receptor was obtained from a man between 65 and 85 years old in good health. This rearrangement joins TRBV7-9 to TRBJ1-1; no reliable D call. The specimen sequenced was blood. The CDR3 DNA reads TGTGCCAGCAGGAGGTCCACTGAAGCTTTCTTT. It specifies CASRRSTEAFF.